The 25 T cell receptor beta chains below all came from one sample that was sequenced in a study of OX40 agonist ivuxolimab in advanced cancers. TCRdb's copy holds only in-frame clones and misses some; the assay was immunoSEQ multiplex PCR. The sample shows around 53,000 clones, roughly nine tenths of them seen only once. Here the sequenced sample was CD4+ or CD8+ T cells sorted from blood, taken in a trial of the OX40 agonist ivuxolimab. The receptors derive from an adult with an advanced solid tumor such as melanoma, head and neck, liver or kidney cancer.

V gene TRBV5-6 combines with J gene TRBJ2-7, with 11 bases fitting TRBD2. The CDR3 extends over 16 amino acids. V was clipped by 4 bases and J by 0 bases; unmatched bases: 6. Per the germline V gene, CDR1 is SGHDT and CDR2 is YYEEEE. The CDR3 DNA sequence: TGTGCCAGCAGCGGGGGACTAGCGGACCGCTCCTACGAGCAGTACTTC. Translation: CASSGGLADRSYEQYF.

The chain joins TRBV9 to TRBJ2-3; 8 bases map to TRBD2. V lost 3 bases to trimming and J lost 2 bases; unmatched junction nucleotides: 5. The germline CDR1 and CDR2 sequences are SGDLS and YYNGEE. CDR3 size: 15 residues. The CDR3 protein is CASSARTSLTDTQYF. CDR3 DNA: TGTGCCAGCAGCGCAAGGACTAGCCTCACAGATACGCAGTATTTT.

Turning to this clone: Other DNA sequences within the sample encode an identical CDR3. The rearrangement joins TRBV19 to TRBJ1-1, with TRBD1 matching 8 bases. This CDR3 spans 12 amino acids. J lost 4 bases, V lost 7 bases, and 2 bases had no gene match. From germline, CDR1 is LNHDA and CDR2 SQIVND (reference sequence). CDR3 loop: CASNTGGTEAFF. The CDR3 DNA follows: TGTGCCAGTAATACAGGGGGCACTGAAGCTTTCTTT.

The chain uses TRBV30 and TRBJ1-4; 9 positions agree with TRBD1. This CDR3 is built from 14 residues. Germline V gene sequence: CDR1 GTSNPN, CDR2 SVGIG (reference sequence). V shed 1 base and J 4 bases; nucleotides not matched to a gene: 1. The CDR3 sequence: CAWSGQGDNEKLFF. The CDR3 coding sequence is TGTGCCTGGAGTGGACAGGGGGATAATGAAAAACTGTTTTTT.

A few counts support this clone. The chain employs TRBV30 and TRBJ1-5; D gene unclear. The CDR3 is made up of 13 amino acids. Germline-derived CDR1 and CDR2 are GTSNPN and SVGIG (reference sequence). Trimming removed 3 bases from V and 4 bases from J, with 10 bases in between. This chain's CDR3 is CAWRSPGNQPQHF. In DNA form, the CDR3 reads TGTGCCTGGAGGAGTCCGGGTAATCAGCCCCAGCATTTT.

The V call is TRBV19, the J call TRBJ1-1, with 7 bases identical to TRBD1. The CDR3 spans 14 residues. J gave up 1 base and V 3 bases, and 2 bases lay outside the gene matches. Per germline, CDR1 LNHDA and CDR2 SQIVND (reference sequence). CDR3 protein: CASSMGDRNTEAFF. DNA of the CDR3: TGTGCCAGTAGTATGGGGGACAGGAACACTGAAGCTTTCTTT.

In this sample, this clone turned up a few times. V usage is TRBV27 and J usage is TRBJ2-7; 13 bases align to TRBD2. Germline CDR1 reads MNHEY; CDR2 reads SMNVEV (reference sequence). Trimming removed 8 bases from V and 6 bases from J; junction bases left unmatched: 4. The CDR3 covers 13 residues. The CDR3 region is CASWGTSGVEQYF. CDR3 nucleotide sequence: TGTGCCAGCTGGGGGACTAGCGGGGTCGAGCAGTACTTC.

The chain has TRBV4-2 and TRBJ2-7, with TRBD1 matching 7 bases. V dropped 1 base and J dropped 7; count of bases not matched to a gene: 7. The CDR3 is 14 residues long. Per the germline V gene, CDR1 is LGHNA and CDR2 is YNFKEQ. The CDR3: CASSQAGQTGEQYF. For the CDR3, the DNA is TGTGCCAGCAGCCAAGCGGGACAGACCGGAGAGCAGTACTTC.

CDR3 amino acids: CASSFGGVTDTQYF. CDR3 bases: TGTGCCAGCAGTTTCGGGGGGGTCACAGATACGCAGTATTTT. The chain recombines TRBV11-2 with TRBJ2-3, with 8 bases identical to TRBD2. With V trimmed by 6 bases and J by 2 bases, 4 bases remained unmatched. The CDR3 is 14 amino acids. The germline gives CDR1 SGHAT, CDR2 FQNNGV.

In this sample, this clone turned up once. This chain connects TRBV30 to TRBJ2-2; D ambiguous. Germline lookup yields CDR1 GTSNPN and CDR2 SVGIG (reference sequence). The CDR3 contains 15 residues. Trimming pared 0 bases from V and 6 bases from J, leaving 14 bases between. The chain's CDR3 is CAWSVPTGWAGELFF. The CDR3 coding sequence is TGTGCCTGGAGTGTACCGACCGGGTGGGCCGGGGAGCTGTTTTTT.

CDR3 protein: CSARGGQRNTIYF. The CDR3 bases are TGCAGCGCCCGAGGGGGGCAGCGAAACACCATATATTTT. The rearrangement joins TRBV29-1 to TRBJ1-3, with D possibly TRBD1 on 6 matching bases. The germline CDR1 and CDR2 sequences are SQVTM and ANQGSEA. The CDR3 covers 13 residues. V lost 7 bases and J 5 bases, leaving 15 bases between the germline ends.

The CDR3 loop reads CASRGIHQDSNYGYTF. The CDR3 nucleotides read TGTGCCAGTAGGGGGATTCACCAAGATTCTAACTATGGCTACACCTTC. V usage is TRBV19 and J usage is TRBJ1-2, with D uncertain. V was shortened by 6 bases and J by 0 bases, with 17 bases between the two germline ends. The CDR3 contains 16 residues. The germline CDR1 and CDR2 sequences are LNHDA and SQIVND (reference sequence).

The chain has TRBV27 and TRBJ1-2; D is ambiguous. Germline CDR1 reads MNHEY; CDR2 reads SMNVEV (reference sequence). V shed 2 bases and J shed 7 bases, with 11 bases lying between them. CDR3 length: 13 amino acids. The CDR3 DNA reads as TGTGCCAGCAGTTTAAGGGTCGACTTTGGCTACACCTTC. Amino acids: CASSLRVDFGYTF.

V usage is TRBV2 and J usage is TRBJ1-4, with D possibly matching TRBD1 (5 bases). In germline, CDR1 is SNHLY, CDR2 FYNNEI. The CDR3 extends over 15 amino acids. With 2 bases removed from V and 7 bases from J, the gap between germline ends came to 14 bases. CDR3 protein: CASSERGAPGEKLFF. CDR3 coding DNA: TGTGCCAGCAGTGAAAGAGGGGCGCCCGGTGAAAAACTGTTTTTT.

The chain carries TRBV30 and TRBJ1-1, with 7 nucleotides matching TRBD1. This CDR3 comprises 13 residues. Germline CDR1 GTSNPN, CDR2 SVGIG (reference sequence). The trim removed 2 bases at V and 4 bases at J, leaving 4 bases unmatched. The CDR3 DNA sequence: TGTGCCTGGAGTCTACAGGGGACCACTGAAGCTTTCTTT. Amino acids: CAWSLQGTTEAFF.

The J gene is TRBJ2-7, the V gene TRBV30; no clear D. V lost 2 bases and J 4 bases, leaving 15 bases between the germline ends. Germline CDR1 GTSNPN, CDR2 SVGIG (reference sequence). The CDR3 totals 14 residues. CDR3 DNA sequence: TGTGCCTGGAGTAGGGTTCCGGATTGGTACGAGCAGTACTTC. Its translation: CAWSRVPDWYEQYF.

The rearrangement joins TRBV5-1 to TRBJ1-6; D perhaps matches TRBD1 (5 bases). This CDR3 has 15 amino acids. The ends were cut back, 5 bases at V and 8 bases at J, with 17 bases in the middle. Germline CDR1 SGHRS, CDR2 YFSETQ. CDR3 in amino acids: CASRRRDALDSPLHF. CDR3 DNA: TGCGCCAGCAGGAGACGGGACGCCTTAGATTCACCCCTCCACTTT.

The gene calls are TRBV29-1 and TRBJ1-5, with D unresolved. This CDR3 region has 14 residues. The germline V gene has CDR1 SQVTM and CDR2 ANQGSEA. The V and J ends lost 6 bases and 0 bases respectively, with 12 bases between them. The CDR3 spells CSVGDPFSNQPQHF. In DNA form, the CDR3 reads TGCAGCGTAGGAGACCCTTTTAGCAATCAGCCCCAGCATTTT.

The chain joins TRBV18 to TRBJ2-5, with D hard to call. V shed 1 base and J shed 1 base, with 13 bases lying between them. CDR1 KGHSH and CDR2 LQKENI come from the germline V gene. This CDR3 contains 16 residues. The CDR3 spells CASSPRYLATQETQYF. The CDR3 DNA sequence: TGTGCCAGCTCACCACGTTACCTGGCAACCCAAGAGACCCAGTACTTC.

The V and J genes are TRBV28 and TRBJ2-4; TRBD1 is a possible D gene (5 bases). Per the germline V gene, CDR1 is MDHEN and CDR2 is SYDVKM. CDR3 length: 13 amino acids. The V end lost 2 bases, the J end lost 6 bases, and 8 bases lay between the germline ends. The CDR3 region is CASSLQGSNIQYF. CDR3 nucleotides: TGTGCCAGCAGTTTACAGGGTTCAAACATTCAGTACTTC.

Here the CDR3 DNA reads TGTGCCAGCCTACCGGCGACAGGGGTAAAGGACACTGAAGCTTTCTTT. This gives the protein CASLPATGVKDTEAFF. The rearrangement uses TRBV6-6 and TRBJ1-1; 8 nucleotides agree with TRBD1. There are 16 residues in the CDR3. The trim removed 8 bases at V and 3 bases at J, leaving 14 bases unmatched. The germline gives CDR1 MNHNY, CDR2 SVGAGI (reference sequence).

V and J are TRBV27 and TRBJ2-7; D possibly uses TRBD1 or TRBD2 (5 bases each). The V and J ends lost 10 bases and 0 bases respectively, with 13 bases between them. This CDR3 is built from 13 residues. The germline V gene encodes CDR1 MNHEY and CDR2 SMNVEV (reference sequence). CDR3 bases: TGTGCCACCACGAGGGACGGCTCCTACGAGCAGTACTTC. Encoded protein: CATTRDGSYEQYF.

This chain links TRBV6-5 with TRBJ1-5; 9 nucleotides line up with TRBD1. Germline trimming cut 6 bases from V and 6 bases from J; bases unmatched to any gene: 6. The CDR3 spans 14 residues. Germline CDR1 is MNHEY and CDR2 is SVGAGI. The CDR3 protein is CASSITGGGQPQHF. The CDR3 DNA sequence: TGTGCCAGCAGCATTACAGGGGGCGGTCAGCCCCAGCATTTT.

This chain uses TRBV19 with TRBJ1-1, with D uncertain. V lost 0 bases, J lost 11 bases, and 13 bases lay in between. Germline V gene sequence: CDR1 LNHDA, CDR2 SQIVND (reference sequence). The CDR3 extends over 13 amino acids. DNA for the CDR3: TGTGCCAGTAGTATAGATCTCTCCAGAGGGGCTTTCTTT. It is translated as CASSIDLSRGAFF.

In its sample, this clone was seen once. The J gene is TRBJ2-5, the V gene TRBV5-1; 8 nucleotides match TRBD2. The germline CDR1 and CDR2 sequences are SGHRS and YFSETQ. This CDR3 region has 16 residues. V trimming: 4 bases; J trimming: 2 bases; junction bases outside the gene matches: 10. CDR3 nucleotides: TGCGCCAGCAGCCAGGACGCGGGGGGCCCTCAAGAGACCCAGTACTTC. This codes for CASSQDAGGPQETQYF.